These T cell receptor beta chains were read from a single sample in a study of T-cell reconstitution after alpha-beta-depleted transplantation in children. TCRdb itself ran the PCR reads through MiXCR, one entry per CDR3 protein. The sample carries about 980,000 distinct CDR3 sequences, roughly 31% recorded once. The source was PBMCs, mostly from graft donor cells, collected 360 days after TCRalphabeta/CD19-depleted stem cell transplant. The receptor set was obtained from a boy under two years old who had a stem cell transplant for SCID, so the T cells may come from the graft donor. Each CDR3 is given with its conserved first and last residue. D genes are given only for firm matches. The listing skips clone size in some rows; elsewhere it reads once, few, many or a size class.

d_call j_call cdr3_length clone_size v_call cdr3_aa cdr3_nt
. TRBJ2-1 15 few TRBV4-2 CASSQEGSAYNEQFF TGTGCCAGCAGCCAAGAGGGGTCGGCCTACAATGAGCAGTTCTTC
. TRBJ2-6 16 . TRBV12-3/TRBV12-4 CASSWGGLSGANVLTF TGTGCCAGCAGTTGGGGGGGCCTCTCTGGGGCCAACGTCCTGACTTTC
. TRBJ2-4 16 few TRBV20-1 CSARGQGWMAKNIQYF TGCAGTGCTAGAGGTCAGGGGTGGATGGCCAAAAACATTCAGTACTTC
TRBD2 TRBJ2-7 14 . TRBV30 CAWTSGGPYYEQYF TGTGCCTGGACTAGCGGGGGTCCCTACTACGAGCAGTACTTC
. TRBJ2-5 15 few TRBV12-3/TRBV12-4 CASSSDSPPWETQYF TGTGCCAGCAGTTCGGACAGCCCCCCCTGGGAGACCCAGTACTTC
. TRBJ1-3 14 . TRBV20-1 CSAREAGSGNTIYF TGCAGTGCTAGAGAGGCGGGGTCTGGAAACACCATATATTTT
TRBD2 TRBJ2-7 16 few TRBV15 CATSRRSGASSYEQYF TGTGCCACCAGCAGAAGGAGCGGGGCTAGCTCCTACGAGCAGTACTTC
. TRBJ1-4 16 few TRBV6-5 CASSYSGGWIGEKLFF TGTGCCAGCAGTTACTCTGGGGGGTGGATAGGTGAAAAACTGTTTTTT
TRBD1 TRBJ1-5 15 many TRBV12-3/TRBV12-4 CASSSGQGGNQPQHF TGTGCCAGCAGTTCCGGACAGGGAGGCAATCAGCCCCAGCATTTT
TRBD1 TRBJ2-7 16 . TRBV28 CASSLHPGQGWNEQYF TGTGCCAGCAGCCTCCACCCGGGACAGGGGTGGAACGAGCAGTACTTC
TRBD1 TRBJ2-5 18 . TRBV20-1 CSARSPLGQGARRETQYF TGCAGTGCTAGGTCTCCCCTTGGACAGGGGGCGCGGAGAGAGACCCAGTACTTC
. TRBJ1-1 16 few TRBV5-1 CASSFHKTPMNTEAFF TGCGCCAGCAGCTTCCACAAAACTCCCATGAACACTGAAGCTTTCTTT
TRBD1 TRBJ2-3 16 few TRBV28 CASSFGLGQFTDTQYF TGTGCCAGCAGTTTCGGGCTGGGACAGTTCACAGATACGCAGTATTTT
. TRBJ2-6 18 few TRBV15 CATSSAPTGSTGANVLTF TGTGCCACCAGTAGCGCCCCGACAGGAAGCACTGGGGCCAACGTCCTGACTTTC
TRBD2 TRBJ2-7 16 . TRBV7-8 CASSSLAGIGDDEQYF TGTGCCAGCAGCAGCTTAGCGGGGATAGGAGACGACGAGCAGTACTTC
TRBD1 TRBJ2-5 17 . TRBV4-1 CASSHYPRWTGRETQYF TGCGCCAGCAGCCATTATCCTCGCTGGACAGGGCGGGAGACCCAGTACTTC
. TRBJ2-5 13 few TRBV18 CASSGAVEETQYF TGTGCCAGCTCGGGGGCGGTGGAAGAGACCCAGTACTTC
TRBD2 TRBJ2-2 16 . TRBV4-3 CASSQGSGGKTGELFF TGCGCCAGCAGCCAAGGGAGCGGGGGTAAAACCGGGGAGCTGTTTTTT
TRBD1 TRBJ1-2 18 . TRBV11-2 CASSPLTRGLFSNYGYTF TGTGCCAGCAGCCCCCTGACCAGGGGGTTATTTTCTAACTATGGCTACACCTTC
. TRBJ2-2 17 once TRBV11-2 CASSFFPGTSNTGELFF TGTGCCAGCAGCTTCTTCCCCGGGACATCGAACACCGGGGAGCTGTTTTTT
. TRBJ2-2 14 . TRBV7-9 CASSLGWPTGELFF TGTGCCAGCAGCTTAGGCTGGCCCACCGGGGAGCTGTTTTTT
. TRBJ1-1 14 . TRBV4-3 CASSQLQSFAEAFF TGCGCCAGCAGCCAACTTCAGTCTTTCGCTGAAGCTTTCTTT
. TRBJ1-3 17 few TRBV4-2 CASSQDPAGYSGNTIYF TGTGCCAGCAGCCAAGATCCGGCGGGCTATTCTGGAAACACCATATATTTT
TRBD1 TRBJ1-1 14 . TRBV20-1 CSAQAGQSNTEAFF TGCAGTGCCCAGGCGGGACAGTCAAACACTGAAGCTTTCTTT
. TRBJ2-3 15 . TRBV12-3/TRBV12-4 CASSLRGLWTDTQYF TGTGCCAGCAGTTTACGGGGGCTCTGGACAGATACGCAGTATTTT
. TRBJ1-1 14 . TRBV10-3 CAISEQGLNTEAFF TGTGCCATCAGTGAACAGGGATTGAACACTGAAGCTTTCTTT
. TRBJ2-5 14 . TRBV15 CATSRVASQETQYF TGTGCCACCAGCAGGGTCGCCAGCCAAGAGACCCAGTACTTC
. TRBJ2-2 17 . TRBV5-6 CASSRTMGGANTGELFF TGTGCCAGCAGCCGCACTATGGGGGGAGCGAACACCGGGGAGCTGTTTTTT
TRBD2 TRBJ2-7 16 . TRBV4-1 CASSQPPGGKVYEQYF TGCGCCAGCAGCCAACCCCCGGGAGGGAAGGTATACGAGCAGTACTTC
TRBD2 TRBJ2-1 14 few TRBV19 CASRASGDYNEQFF TGTGCCAGCCGGGCTAGCGGGGACTACAATGAGCAGTTCTTC
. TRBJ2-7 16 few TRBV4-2 CASSQDRPGRSYEQYF TGTGCCAGCAGCCAAGATAGGCCAGGACGGTCCTACGAGCAGTACTTC
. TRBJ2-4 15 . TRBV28 CASSPNLIAKNIQYF TGTGCCAGCAGTCCTAATCTGATAGCCAAAAACATTCAGTACTTC
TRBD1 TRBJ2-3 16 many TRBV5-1 CASSPGQGLGTDTQYF TGCGCCAGCAGCCCTGGACAGGGGCTAGGAACAGATACGCAGTATTTT
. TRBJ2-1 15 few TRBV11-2 CASSWSGAYYNEQFF TGTGCCAGCAGCTGGTCGGGGGCCTATTACAATGAGCAGTTCTTC
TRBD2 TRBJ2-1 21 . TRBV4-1 CASSREDLGLAGGSHLNEQFF TGCGCCAGCAGCCGAGAAGATCTGGGGCTAGCGGGGGGATCTCACCTAAATGAGCAGTTCTTC
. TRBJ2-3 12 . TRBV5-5 CASSLNPDTQYF TGTGCCAGCAGCTTGAACCCAGATACGCAGTATTTT
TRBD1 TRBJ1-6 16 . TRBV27 CASSFSDRAYNSPLHF TGTGCCAGCAGTTTTTCCGACAGGGCCTATAATTCACCCCTCCACTTT
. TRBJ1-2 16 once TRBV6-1 CASSEAGTLVNYGYTF TGTGCCAGCAGTGAAGCGGGGACGCTGGTTAACTATGGCTACACCTTC
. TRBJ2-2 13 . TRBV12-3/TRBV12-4 CASSLLASRELFF TGTGCCAGCAGTTTACTAGCCTCCAGGGAGCTGTTTTTT
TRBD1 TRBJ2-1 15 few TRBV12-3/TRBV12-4 CASSYTGTGANEQFF TGTGCCAGCAGTTACACCGGGACAGGGGCTAATGAGCAGTTCTTC
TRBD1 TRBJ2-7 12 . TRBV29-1 CSGGQGMYEQYF TGCAGCGGGGGACAGGGGATGTACGAGCAGTACTTC
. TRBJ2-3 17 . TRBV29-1 CSVEVMGGHASTDTQYF TGCAGCGTTGAAGTCATGGGCGGGCACGCTAGCACAGATACGCAGTATTTT
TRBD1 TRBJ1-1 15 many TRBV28 CASSYRTGGNTEAFF TGTGCCAGCAGCTACCGGACAGGGGGAAACACTGAAGCTTTCTTT
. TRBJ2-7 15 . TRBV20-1 CSARGIEPRIYEQYF TGCAGTGCTAGAGGTATAGAACCGAGAATCTACGAGCAGTACTTC
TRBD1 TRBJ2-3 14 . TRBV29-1 CSGETGVRTDTQYF TGCAGCGGAGAGACAGGGGTTCGCACAGATACGCAGTATTTT
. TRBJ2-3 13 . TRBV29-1 CSENQGLQDTQYF TGCAGCGAGAACCAGGGTCTGCAAGATACGCAGTATTTT
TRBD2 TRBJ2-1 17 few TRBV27 CASSLVVAGSSYNEQFF TGTGCCAGCAGTTTAGTTGTAGCGGGGAGCTCCTACAATGAGCAGTTCTTC
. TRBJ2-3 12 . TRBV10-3 CAISGLEDTQYF TGTGCCATCAGTGGCTTGGAAGATACGCAGTATTTT